This TCR beta chain was obtained from a study of T cell repertoires in cytomegalovirus infection. Overall study context: Both a matching HLA type and CMV infection were indicated by public TCR beta signatures.

TCRdb ran MiXCR on the reads and lists one entry per CDR3 protein. The sample lists some 400,000 distinct CDR3 sequences, 15% to 20% seen once, with 8.7% in the top ten. The clonotype comes from a human donor in good health (CMV status not recorded). Some clones in this sample may be carry-over from other donors' samples. Sequenced: PBMCs.

CDR3 in amino acids: CASTQSAGATYEQYF. CDR3 nucleotides: TGTGCCAGCACCCAATCAGCGGGAGCAACCTACGAGCAGTACTTC. V and J are TRBV5-3 and TRBJ2-7; TRBD2 matches 8 bases. TRBV5-3 qualifies as an ORF whose function is uncertain. The CDR3 runs 15 residues. V trimming: 8 bases; J trimming: 2 bases; junction bases outside the gene matches: 12.